The 3 T cell receptor beta chains below were found in one sample sequenced in a study of cytomegalovirus exposure and HLA in healthy donors. The PCR used 60 Vbeta and 13 Jbeta primers. Some clones are missing from TCRdb's copy, which holds only in-frame ones; the method was immunoSEQ multiplex PCR. The table lists 45,000 to 60,000 clones. Sample: PBMCs. All receptors come from a woman in her 40s in good health and CMV-seronegative.

The chain links TRBV28 to TRBJ1-2; TRBD1 agrees at 8 bases. The V gene end was trimmed by 8 bases and the J gene end by 4 bases; junction bases not matched to a gene: 6. Germline CDR1 is MDHEN and CDR2 is SYDVKM. This CDR3 has 13 amino acids. CDR3 DNA sequence: TGTGCCAGCTACAGGGGGGGAACCTATGGCTACACCTTC. It codes for CASYRGGTYGYTF.

CDR3 sequence (DNA): TGCGCCAGCAGCCAAGAGGGGGGGAGAGGACGCGAAAAACTGTTTTTT. It translates to CASSQEGGRGREKLFF. The chain links TRBV4-1 to TRBJ1-4; D might be TRBD1 (5 bases). The length of the CDR3 is 16 residues. V was clipped by 0 bases and J by 8 bases, with 16 bases between them. Germline CDR1 MGHRA, CDR2 YSYEKL.

The chain carries TRBV4-3 and TRBJ1-6, with D unresolved. The germline V and J ends were trimmed by 1 base and 0 bases, with 10 bases remaining between them. CDR1 is LGHNA and CDR2 is YSLEER in the germline V gene. The CDR3 contains 17 residues. This CDR3 is CASSQVPPSSYNSPLHF. CDR3 in DNA: TGCGCCAGCAGCCAAGTTCCCCCGAGCTCCTATAATTCACCCCTCCACTTT.